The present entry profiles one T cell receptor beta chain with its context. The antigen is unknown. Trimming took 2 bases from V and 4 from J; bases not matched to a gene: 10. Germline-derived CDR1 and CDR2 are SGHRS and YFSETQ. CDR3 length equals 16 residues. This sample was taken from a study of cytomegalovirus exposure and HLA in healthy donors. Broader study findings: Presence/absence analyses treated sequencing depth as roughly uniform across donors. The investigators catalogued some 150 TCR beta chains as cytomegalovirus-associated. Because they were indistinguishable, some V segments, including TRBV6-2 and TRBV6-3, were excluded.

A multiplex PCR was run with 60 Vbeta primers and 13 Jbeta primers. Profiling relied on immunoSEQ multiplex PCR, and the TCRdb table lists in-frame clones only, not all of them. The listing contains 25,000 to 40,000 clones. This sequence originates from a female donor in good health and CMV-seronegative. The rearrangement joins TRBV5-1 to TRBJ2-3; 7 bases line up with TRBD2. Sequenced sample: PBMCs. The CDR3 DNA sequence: TGCGCCAGCAGCTTCTCCACCGGGACTAACGCAGATACGCAGTATTTT. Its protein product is CASSFSTGTNADTQYF.